The next 25 T cell receptor beta chains were all read from a single sample in a study of CD8+CD57+ T cells in acquired aplastic anemia. Researchers used genomic DNA as the template to profile TCR beta VDJ and CDR3. TCRdb used MiXCR to reprocess the reads, holding one entry per CDR3 protein. The sample holds roughly 420,000 distinct CDR3 sequences, 65% to 80% seen once. The sample consisted of sorted CD4+, CD8+, or CD8+CD57+ T cells (not recorded which) from PBMCs. These receptors all come from a human donor in good health, serving as a control.

The V gene is TRBV7-2, the J gene TRBJ2-7, with TRBD2 matching 9 bases. V lost 1 base and J lost 11; bases outside the gene matches: 12. Germline V gene lookup returns CDR1 SGHTA and CDR2 FQGNSA. The CDR3 has 15 amino acids. The CDR3 protein is CASSLGGGALYKKYF. The CDR3 DNA sequence: TGTGCCAGCAGCTTAGGCGGGGGGGCCCTCTACAAGAAGTACTTC.

The chain combines TRBV7-6 with TRBJ2-5; a weak D match, TRBD2 (6 bases). From germline, CDR1 is SGHVS and CDR2 FNYEAQ. This CDR3 has 17 residues. The ends were cut back, 5 bases at V and 0 bases at J, with 19 bases in the middle. The DNA of the CDR3 is TGTGCCAGCAGCGTCGTCGGGCCTGGAGGGGACCAAGAGACCCAGTACTTC. It encodes CASSVVGPGGDQETQYF.

This clonotype was detected ten times or more. V and J are TRBV7-2 and TRBJ2-5; perhaps TRBD2 as D (6 bases). Germline lookup yields CDR1 SGHTA and CDR2 FQGNSA. Trimming took 4 bases from V and 9 from J, leaving 27 bases between them. This CDR3 contains 17 residues. CDR3 coding DNA: TGTGCCAGCAGCTGGTCGGGCGGGGACTGGGGCCTTAGGGCCCAGTACTTC. It codes for CASSWSGGDWGLRAQYF.

The table lists this clonotype with a few counts. This chain uses TRBV15 with TRBJ2-1; D is undetermined. Trimming shortened V by 1 base and J by 1 base, and 8 bases separated the two germline ends. CDR1 and CDR2 (germline): LNHNV, YYDKDF (reference sequence). CDR3 length: 15 amino acids. CDR3 nucleotide sequence: TGTGCCACCAGCAGAGGAGGCTGGTCCTACAATGAGCAGTTCTTC. This encodes CATSRGGWSYNEQFF. Using reference TRBV15 and TRBJ2-1 for the parts outside the CDR3, the full variable domain is DAMVIQNPRYQVTQFGKPVTLSCSQTLNHNVMYWYQQKSSQAPKLLFHYYDKDFNNEADTPDNFQSRRPNTSFCFLDIRSPGLGDTAMYLCATSRGGWSYNEQFFGPGTRLTVL.

This clonotype was counted a single time. The final CDR3 position lacks the conserved phenylalanine or tryptophan, pointing to a likely read error. It is unclear where the CDR3 begins or ends on the DNA, so no DNA is shown, and the CDR3 is as TCRdb lists it. The V and J genes are TRBV7-3 and TRBJ2-7; the listed D gene, TRBD2, was not tested against the DNA. Ends included, the CDR3 has 13 residues. Germline V CDR1 and CDR2: SGHTA, FQGTGA. The CDR3 sequence is CASSPIAGLAGEL.

Many counts were recorded for this clonotype. The chain employs TRBV2 and TRBJ2-3; 9 nucleotides align to TRBD2. The CDR3 runs to 16 residues. The germline V gene has CDR1 SNHLY and CDR2 FYNNEI. The trim removed 8 bases at V and 6 bases at J, leaving 15 bases unmatched. CDR3 coding DNA: TGTGCCAGCGGCGTTTTAGCGGGGGTCCCGGGGGATACGCAGTATTTT. This translates into CASGVLAGVPGDTQYF.

The V call is TRBV10-3, the J call TRBJ2-3, with a possible D match to TRBD1 (7 bases). Trimming took off 4 bases at V and 0 bases at J, with 11 bases between the two ends. The CDR3 spans 15 residues. Germline lookup yields CDR1 ENHRY and CDR2 SYGVKD. The CDR3 reads CAISGTGLSTDTQYF. Written as DNA, the CDR3 is TGTGCCATCAGTGGGACAGGACTAAGCACAGATACGCAGTATTTT.

The chain carries TRBV7-2 and TRBJ1-5, with D possibly being TRBD1 (6 bases). CDR3 size: 16 residues. V lost 0 bases and J lost 11, with 20 bases in between. Germline-derived CDR1 and CDR2 are SGHTA and FQGNSA. CDR3 sequence: CASSLASGASGYTQHF. CDR3 DNA sequence: TGTGCCAGCAGCTTAGCCTCAGGGGCGAGCGGTTACACCCAGCATTTT.

About this clonotype itself: Likely a read error: the CDR3 ends without its conserved phenylalanine or tryptophan. The DNA is omitted, as the CDR3 cannot be located on it reliably, and the CDR3 follows TCRdb's listing. The chain carries TRBV7-7 and TRBJ1-1; TRBD1 is the table's D call, not checked against the DNA. Germline V gene data show CDR1 as SSHAT and CDR2 as FNYEAQ (reference sequence). The CDR3 is 10 residues long, counting both termini. The CDR3 reads CASSLGRGEV.

This sequence joins TRBV7-2 and TRBJ1-6; no definite D call. The CDR3 length is 16 residues. Trimming pared 5 bases from V and 8 bases from J, leaving 19 bases between. Germline CDR1 reads SGHTA; CDR2 reads FQGNSA. CDR3 amino acids: CASSRDFGRRDSPLHF. The CDR3 coding sequence is TGTGCCAGCAGCAGAGATTTCGGCAGGCGGGATTCACCCCTCCACTTT.

The chain links TRBV12-3 or TRBV12-4 to TRBJ2-5; D may be TRBD1 or TRBD2 (5 bases each). Trimming pared 7 bases from V and 5 bases from J, leaving 14 bases between. This CDR3 is built from 13 residues. CDR3 sequence reads: CASNWDPLETQYF. For the CDR3, the DNA is TGTGCCAGCAACTGGGACCCGCTGGAGACCCAGTACTTC.

Ten or more counts support this clonotype. The J gene is TRBJ1-3, the V gene TRBV20-1; 8 nucleotides line up with TRBD1. V lost 5 bases, J lost 0 bases, and 9 bases stayed unmatched. The CDR3 is 16 amino acids. Germline CDR1 and CDR2: DFQATT and SNEGSKA (reference sequence). The CDR3 coding sequence is TGCAGTGCTGGGAGAGGACAGGGCAACTCTGGAAACACCATATATTTT. Translating it yields CSAGRGQGNSGNTIYF.

This clonotype was found once. The CDR3 ends on some other residue instead of the conserved phenylalanine or tryptophan, so this is likely a read error. Because the CDR3's place on the DNA is in doubt, the DNA is left out and the CDR3 is given as listed by TCRdb. The rearrangement uses TRBV29-1 and TRBJ1-2. From germline, CDR1 is SQVTM and CDR2 ANQGSEA. The CDR3 spans 11 amino acids, including both terminal residues. The CDR3 spells CSVVQNYGYNH.

This clonotype was detected only once. J is TRBJ2-4 and V is TRBV5-6; 9 positions agree with TRBD1. This CDR3 has 15 residues. Germline V gene sequence: CDR1 SGHDT, CDR2 YYEEEE. V lost 4 bases to trimming and J lost 1 base; unmatched junction nucleotides: 3. The CDR3 coding sequence is TGTGCCAGCAGCGTCGGGACAGGGGCCAAAAACATTCAGTACTTC. This translates into CASSVGTGAKNIQYF.

About this clonotype itself: The conserved final phenylalanine or tryptophan is absent from the CDR3, which likely points to a read error. It is unclear where the CDR3 begins or ends on the DNA, so no DNA is shown, and the CDR3 is as TCRdb lists it. V is TRBV9 and J is TRBJ1-5; the tabulated D call, TRBD1, remains unverified against the DNA. The length of the CDR3 is 12 amino acids, counting both ends. Germline CDR1 SGDLS, CDR2 YYNGEE. The CDR3 here is CASSVNQAPDPQ.

V is TRBV12-3 or TRBV12-4 and J is TRBJ2-7, with 8 bases lining up with TRBD2. With 5 bases clipped from V and 3 bases from J, the junction kept 9 bases outside the gene matches. This CDR3 contains 15 residues. The CDR3, as DNA: TGTGCCAGCAGTAAGGGAGCGGGGGCGAGCTACGAGCAGTACTTC. It encodes CASSKGAGASYEQYF.

Here the CDR3 reads CASMWDRGWLTYNEQFF. DNA of the CDR3: TGTGCCAGCATGTGGGACAGGGGCTGGCTGACCTACAATGAGCAGTTCTTC. The chain combines TRBV12-3 or TRBV12-4 with TRBJ2-1; 10 nucleotides align to TRBD1. The CDR3 totals 17 residues. With 7 bases clipped from V and 2 bases from J, the junction kept 11 bases outside the gene matches.

This chain uses TRBV24-1 with TRBJ2-7; D is tentatively TRBD1 or TRBD2 (5 bases each). TRBJ2-1 explains the end of the DNA better; the J call may be wrong. The CDR3 sequence is 15 residues long. The germline gives CDR1 KGHDR, CDR2 SFDVKD. DNA for the CDR3: TGTGCCACCAGTGATGGGACGCGAATTTGTAATGAGCAGTTCTTC. Its protein product is CATSDGTRICNEQFF.

Comment on this clonotype: The conserved phenylalanine or tryptophan normally closing the CDR3 is absent here, so this likely arose from a read error. Here the CDR3 reads CAISGLAGGRQTQYP. The CDR3 nucleotides are TGTGCCATCAGTGGTTTAGCCGGCGGCCGGCAGACCCAGTACCCC. J is TRBJ2-5 and V is TRBV10-3; D remains ambiguous. There are 15 residues in the CDR3. V gave up 4 bases and J gave up 6 bases, with 18 bases separating them. CDR1 ENHRY and CDR2 SYGVKD come from the germline V gene.

Turning to this clonotype: Germline is not matched at one junction end, which may reflect a read error. The V gene is TRBV7-2, the J gene TRBJ2-7; D is uncertain. This CDR3 region has 13 residues. Germline V gives CDR1 SGHTA, CDR2 FQGNSA. CDR3 region: CASSLMQLNTEAF. CDR3 in DNA: TGTGCCAGCAGCTTGATGCAACTGAACACTGAAGCTTTC.

In the case of this clonotype: A much larger clone lies a single base off, so this may be a read error. The gene calls are TRBV3-1 and TRBJ2-2; no definite D call. This CDR3 is built from 15 residues. The V end was cut by 3 bases, the J end by 8 bases, with 16 bases between. Germline CDR1 LGHDT, CDR2 YNNKEL (reference sequence). DNA for the CDR3: TGTGCCAGCAGCCAGGTGGCTAGTGGTTCAGGGGAGCTGTTTTTT. It specifies CASSQVASGSGELFF.

With regard to this clonotype: A junction end diverges from the germline sequence, so it may reflect a read error. The CDR3 nucleotides are TGTGCCAGCGGCTTGCGTGCTTCTGGATGGTCCCATAACTATGGCTACACCTTC. Protein: CASGLRASGWSHNYGYTF. This chain joins TRBV5-5 and TRBJ1-2; D ambiguous. The CDR3 runs 18 residues. Germline CDR1 reads SGHKS; CDR2 reads YYEKEE (reference sequence). The variable domain in full, with the rest retrieved from reference TRBV5-5 and TRBJ1-2, is DAGVTQSPTHLIKTRGQQVTLRCSPISGHKSVSWYQQVLGQGPQFIFQYYEKEERGRGNFPDRFSARQFPNYSSELNVNALLLGDSALYLCASGLRASGWSHNYGYTFGSGTRLTVV.

This clonotype was recorded only once. The chain is built from TRBV20-1 and TRBJ1-6; 8 bases align to TRBD1. Trimming took 5 bases from V and 6 from J; bases not matched to a gene: 9. The CDR3 runs 15 residues. Germline V gene data show CDR1 as DFQATT and CDR2 as SNEGSKA (reference sequence). CDR3 in DNA: TGCAGTGCTGGAGGGACAGGAAGAACTAATTCACCCCTCCACTTT. Protein product: CSAGGTGRTNSPLHF.

This clonotype was detected many times. The V gene is TRBV29-1, the J gene TRBJ1-2; 9 bases match TRBD1. The V segment lost 4 bases and the J segment 8 bases; nucleotides outside the gene matches: 14. Germline V gene data show CDR1 as SQVTM and CDR2 as ANQGSEA. The CDR3 is 15 residues long. The DNA for the CDR3 is TGCAGCGTTGCCGCCTGGGACAGGGAATTAGGAGGCTACACCTTC. Translating gives CSVAAWDRELGGYTF.

The V gene is TRBV18, the J gene TRBJ1-1; D call uncertain. Trimming removed 2 bases from V and 6 bases from J, with 7 bases in between. This CDR3 region has 12 residues. Germline-derived CDR1 and CDR2 are KGHSH and LQKENI. The CDR3 sequence is CASSPVRAEAFF. The CDR3 region has the DNA TGTGCCAGCTCACCAGTTCGGGCTGAAGCTTTCTTT. Drawing the rest from reference TRBV18 and TRBJ1-1, the complete variable domain is NAGVMQNPRHLVRRRGQEARLRCSPMKGHSHVYWYRQLPEEGLKFMVYLQKENIIDESGMPKERFSAEFPKEGPSILRIQQVVRGDSAAYFCASSPVRAEAFFGQGTRLTVV.